This T cell receptor (beta chain) was identified during a study of T cell responses to AZD1222 COVID-19 vaccine. The study's findings and limits: Repertoire sampling occurred only after the peak T cell response. Researchers report vaccine-associated CD4 TCRs spanning spike, with dominance at 160-218 and 743-854.

V was cut by 3 bases and J by 6 bases, with 11 bases left in between. Germline lookup yields CDR1 SGHAT and CDR2 FQNNGV. The CDR3 totals 13 residues. Libraries were prepared by immunoSEQ multiplex PCR; TCRdb keeps only in-frame clonotypes and omits some of them. Of over 100,000 clones in the sample, 87% were seen once. About this clone: Its target is not known.

The input for sequencing was peripheral blood, taken 28 days after the second AZD1222 dose. This chain connects TRBV11-2 to TRBJ1-2; maybe TRBD1 (5 bases). This sequence originates from an adult who received the AZD1222 COVID-19 vaccine. CDR3 in DNA: TGTGCCAGCAGCTTCGGACCGGGGGATGGCTACACCTTC. It codes for CASSFGPGDGYTF.